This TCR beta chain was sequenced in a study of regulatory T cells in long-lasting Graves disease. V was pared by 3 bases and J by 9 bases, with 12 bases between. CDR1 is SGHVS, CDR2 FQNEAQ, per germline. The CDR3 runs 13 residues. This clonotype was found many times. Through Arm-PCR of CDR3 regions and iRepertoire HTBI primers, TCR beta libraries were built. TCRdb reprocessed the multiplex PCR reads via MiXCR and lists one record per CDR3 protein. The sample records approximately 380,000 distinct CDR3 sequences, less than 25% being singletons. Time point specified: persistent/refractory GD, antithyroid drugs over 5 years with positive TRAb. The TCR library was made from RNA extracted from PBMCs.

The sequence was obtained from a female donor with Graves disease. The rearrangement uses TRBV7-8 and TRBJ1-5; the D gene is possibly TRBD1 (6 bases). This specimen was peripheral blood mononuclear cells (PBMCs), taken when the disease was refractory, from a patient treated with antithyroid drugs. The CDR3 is CASSLDSLRPQHF. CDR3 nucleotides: TGTGCCAGCAGCTTGGACAGCCTAAGGCCCCAGCATTTT.